The entry that follows covers one T cell receptor beta chain sequence. This record belongs to a study of control samples from healthy donors and cancer patients. The CDR3 sequence is 16 residues long. Trimming cost V 7 bases and J 0 bases, with 15 bases left between them. From germline, CDR1 is MDHEN and CDR2 SYDVKM. The repertoire was sequenced with immunoSEQ multiplex PCR; TCRdb's copy has only in-frame clones and lacks some. The sample lists 150,000 to 200,000 clones; 80% to 90% were seen once. The receptor comes from a man younger than 40 in good health. The genes are TRBV28 and TRBJ1-4; the D gene is possibly TRBD1 (6 bases). The material sequenced was blood. CDR3 in DNA: TGTGCCAGCATCGAACGGGGGGGCGCAACTAATGAAAAACTGTTTTTT. This sequence encodes CASIERGGATNEKLFF.